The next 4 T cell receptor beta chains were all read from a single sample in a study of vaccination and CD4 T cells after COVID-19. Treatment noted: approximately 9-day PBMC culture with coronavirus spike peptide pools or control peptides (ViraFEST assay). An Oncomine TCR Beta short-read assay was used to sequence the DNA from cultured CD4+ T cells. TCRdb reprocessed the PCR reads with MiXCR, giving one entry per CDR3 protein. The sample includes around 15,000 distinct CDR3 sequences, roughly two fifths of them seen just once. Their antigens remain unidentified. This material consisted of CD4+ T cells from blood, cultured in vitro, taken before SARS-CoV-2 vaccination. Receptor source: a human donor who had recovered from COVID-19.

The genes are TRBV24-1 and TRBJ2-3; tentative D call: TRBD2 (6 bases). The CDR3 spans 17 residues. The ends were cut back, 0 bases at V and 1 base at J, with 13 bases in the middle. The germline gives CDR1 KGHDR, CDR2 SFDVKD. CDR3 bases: TGTGCCACCAGTGATTTGAGGCCGGGGGTCCGCACAGATACGCAGTATTTT. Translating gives CATSDLRPGVRTDTQYF.

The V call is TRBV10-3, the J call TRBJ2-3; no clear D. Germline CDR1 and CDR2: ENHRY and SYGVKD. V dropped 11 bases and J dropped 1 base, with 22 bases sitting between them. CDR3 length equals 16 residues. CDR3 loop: CADDRGFRFCTDTQYF. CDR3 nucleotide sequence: TGTGCCGACGATCGAGGTTTCAGGTTTTGCACAGATACGCAGTATTTT.

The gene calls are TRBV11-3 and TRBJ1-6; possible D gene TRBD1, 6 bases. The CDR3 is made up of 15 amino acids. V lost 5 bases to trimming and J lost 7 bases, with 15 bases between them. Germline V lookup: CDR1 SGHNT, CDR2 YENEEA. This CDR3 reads CASSQGQRPNSPLHF. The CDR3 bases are TGTGCCAGCAGCCAAGGACAGCGGCCCAATTCACCCCTCCACTTT.

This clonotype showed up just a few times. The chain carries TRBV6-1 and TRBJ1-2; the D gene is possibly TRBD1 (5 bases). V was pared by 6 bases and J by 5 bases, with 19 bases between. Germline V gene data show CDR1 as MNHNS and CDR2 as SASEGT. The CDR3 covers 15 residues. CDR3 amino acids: CASSRREAGWYGYTF. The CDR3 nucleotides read TGTGCCAGCAGCCGACGCGAGGCAGGGTGGTATGGCTACACCTTC.